This TCR beta chain was sequenced in a study of shared clonotypes between healthy human individuals. At the level of the study: In total, the donors were two women and three men aged 18 to 49.

Some clones are missing from TCRdb's copy, which holds only in-frame ones; the method was immunoSEQ multiplex PCR. The sample has some 2.4 million clones, 93% seen once. V dropped 5 bases and J dropped 4 bases, with 6 bases sitting between them. The germline CDR1 and CDR2 sequences are SEHNR and FQNEAQ (reference sequence). The CDR3 is 11 residues long. This chain links TRBV7-9 with TRBJ2-7; D gene ambiguous. This receptor was taken from a man aged 18 to 30 in good health. Some clones in this sample may be carry-over from other donors' samples. Input material: naive CD4+ T cells from PBMCs. Stated subset: CD45RA+ positively selected. CDR3 DNA: TGTGCCAGCAGCCGGGTTTACGAGCAGTACTTC. It codes for CASSRVYEQYF. Full variable domain (missing parts from reference TRBV7-9 and TRBJ2-7): DTGVSQNPRHKITKRGQNVTFRCDPISEHNRLYWYRQTLGQGPEFLTYFQNEAQLEKSRLLSDRFSAERPKGSFSTLEIQRTEQGDSAMYLCASSRVYEQYFGPGTRLTVT.